This T cell receptor beta chain was identified in a study of cytomegalovirus exposure and HLA in healthy donors. Donors had nominal health at sampling but likely had unrecorded immune exposures. The junction had 7 bases not matched to a gene; V was cut back by 0 bases and J by 5 bases. Germline assignment: CDR1 LGHNA and CDR2 YSLEER. The CDR3 is 15 amino acids. Study results and caveats: Cytomegalovirus-associated TCR beta chains were listed, numbering around 150.

With respect to this clone: Its matching antigen is unknown.

The PCR contained 60 Vbeta and 13 Jbeta primers. Authors' processing steps: It was a later analysis that counted about 80 million unique TCR beta chains, of which 9 million to 13 million were shared. Measured with immunoSEQ multiplex PCR; TCRdb has only the in-frame clones, and not every one. V and J calls plus clone size are reproduced from that table; the DNA served to infer D and trimming. The top ten clones hold less than 6% of a sample with roughly 100,000 clones, 76% of them seen once. The J gene is TRBJ2-7, the V gene TRBV4-3; 7 positions match TRBD2. The clonotype was recovered from a young man in good health and CMV-seropositive. The sample consisted of PBMCs. CDR3 residues: CASSQERLAVNEQYF. CDR3 in DNA: TGCGCCAGCAGCCAAGAAAGACTAGCTGTGAACGAGCAGTACTTC.